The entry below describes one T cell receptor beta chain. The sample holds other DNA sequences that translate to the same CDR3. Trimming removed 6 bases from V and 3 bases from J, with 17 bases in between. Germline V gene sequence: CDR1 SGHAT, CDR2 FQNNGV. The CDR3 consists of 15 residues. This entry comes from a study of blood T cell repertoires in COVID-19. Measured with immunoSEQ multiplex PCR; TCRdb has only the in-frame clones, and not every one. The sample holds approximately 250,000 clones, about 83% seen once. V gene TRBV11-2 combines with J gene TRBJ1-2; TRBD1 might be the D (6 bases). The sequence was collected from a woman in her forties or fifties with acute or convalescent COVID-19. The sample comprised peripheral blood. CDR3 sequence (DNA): TGTGCCAGCAGATCCCTACAGGGCCCACACTATGGCTACACCTTC. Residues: CASRSLQGPHYGYTF.